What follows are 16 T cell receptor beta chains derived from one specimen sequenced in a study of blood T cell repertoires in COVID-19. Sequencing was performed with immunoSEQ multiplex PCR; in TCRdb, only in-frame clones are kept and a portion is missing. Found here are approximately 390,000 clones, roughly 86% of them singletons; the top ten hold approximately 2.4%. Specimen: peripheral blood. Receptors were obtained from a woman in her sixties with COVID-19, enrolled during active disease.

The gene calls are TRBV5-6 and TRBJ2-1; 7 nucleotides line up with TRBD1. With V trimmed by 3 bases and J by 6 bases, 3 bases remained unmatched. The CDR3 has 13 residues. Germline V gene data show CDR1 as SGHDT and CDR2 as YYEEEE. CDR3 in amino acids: CASSSTGVNEQFF. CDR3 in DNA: TGTGCCAGCAGCTCTACAGGGGTCAATGAGCAGTTCTTC.

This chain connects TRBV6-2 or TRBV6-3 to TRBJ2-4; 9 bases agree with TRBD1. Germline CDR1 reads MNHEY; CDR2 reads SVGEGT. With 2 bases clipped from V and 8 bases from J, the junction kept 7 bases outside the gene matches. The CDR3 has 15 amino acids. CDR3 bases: TGTGCCAGCAGTTACCTACAGGGGGCGAGAGACATTCAGTACTTC. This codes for CASSYLQGARDIQYF.

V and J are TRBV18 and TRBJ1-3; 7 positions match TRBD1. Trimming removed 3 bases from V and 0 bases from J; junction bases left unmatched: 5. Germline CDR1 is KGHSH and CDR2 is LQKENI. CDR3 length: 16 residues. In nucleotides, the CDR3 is TGTGCCAGCTCACCCGTGACAGGGTCCTCTGGAAACACCATATATTTT. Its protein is CASSPVTGSSGNTIYF.

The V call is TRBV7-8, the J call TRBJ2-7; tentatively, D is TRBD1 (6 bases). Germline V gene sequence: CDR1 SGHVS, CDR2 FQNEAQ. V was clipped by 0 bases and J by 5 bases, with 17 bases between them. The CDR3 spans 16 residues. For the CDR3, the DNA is TGTGCCAGCAGCTTAGCAACAGGGAAAGGTTCTGACGAGCAGTACTTC. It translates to CASSLATGKGSDEQYF.

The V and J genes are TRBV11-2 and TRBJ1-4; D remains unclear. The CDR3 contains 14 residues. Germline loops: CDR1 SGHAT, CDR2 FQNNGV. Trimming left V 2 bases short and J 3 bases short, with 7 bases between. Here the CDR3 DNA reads TGTGCCAGCAGCTTATTGGCTGCTAATGAAAAACTGTTTTTT. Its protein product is CASSLLAANEKLFF. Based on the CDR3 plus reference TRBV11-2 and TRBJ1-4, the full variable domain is EAGVAQSPRYKIIEKRQSVAFWCNPISGHATLYWYQQILGQGPKLLIQFQNNGVVDDSQLPKDRFSAERLKGVDSTLKIQPAKLEDSAVYLCASSLLAANEKLFFGSGTQLSVL.

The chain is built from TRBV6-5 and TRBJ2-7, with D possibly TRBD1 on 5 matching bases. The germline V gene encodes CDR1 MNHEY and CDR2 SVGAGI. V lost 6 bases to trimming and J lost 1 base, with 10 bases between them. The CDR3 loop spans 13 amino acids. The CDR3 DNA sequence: TGTGCCAGCAGACAGGAAACGTCCTACGAGCAGTACTTC. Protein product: CASRQETSYEQYF.

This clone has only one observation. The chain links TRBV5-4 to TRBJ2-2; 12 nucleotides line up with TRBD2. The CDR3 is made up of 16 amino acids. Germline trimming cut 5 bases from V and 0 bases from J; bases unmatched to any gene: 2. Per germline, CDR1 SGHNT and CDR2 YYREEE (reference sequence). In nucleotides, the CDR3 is TGTGCCAGCAGTGGACTAGCGGGGCCGAACACCGGGGAGCTGTTTTTT. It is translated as CASSGLAGPNTGELFF.

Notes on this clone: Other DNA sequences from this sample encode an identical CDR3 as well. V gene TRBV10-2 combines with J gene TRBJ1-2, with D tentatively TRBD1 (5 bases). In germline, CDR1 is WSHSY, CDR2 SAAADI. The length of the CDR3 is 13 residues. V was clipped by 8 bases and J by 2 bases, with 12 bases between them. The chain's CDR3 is CASSRDSNYGYTF. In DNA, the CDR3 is TGCGCCAGCTCCAGGGACTCGAACTATGGCTACACCTTC.

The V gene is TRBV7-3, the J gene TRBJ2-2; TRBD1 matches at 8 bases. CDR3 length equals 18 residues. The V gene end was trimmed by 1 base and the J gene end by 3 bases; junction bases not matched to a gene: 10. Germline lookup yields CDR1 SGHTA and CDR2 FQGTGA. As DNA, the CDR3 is TGTGCCAGCAGCTTAAAGTCCCGGCAGGGGGCGTACACCGGGGAGCTGTTTTTT. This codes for CASSLKSRQGAYTGELFF.

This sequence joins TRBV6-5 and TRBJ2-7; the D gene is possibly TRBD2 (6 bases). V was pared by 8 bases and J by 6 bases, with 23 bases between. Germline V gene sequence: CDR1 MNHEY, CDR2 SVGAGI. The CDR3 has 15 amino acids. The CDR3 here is CASLFNWGRSGEQYF. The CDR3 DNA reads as TGTGCCAGCCTCTTCAATTGGGGGAGGAGTGGCGAGCAGTACTTC.

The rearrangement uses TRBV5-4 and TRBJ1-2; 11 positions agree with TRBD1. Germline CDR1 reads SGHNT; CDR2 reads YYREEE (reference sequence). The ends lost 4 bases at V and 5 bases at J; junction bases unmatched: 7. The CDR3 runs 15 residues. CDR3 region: CASSLPGQGGYGYTF. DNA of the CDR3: TGTGCCAGCAGCCTACCGGGACAGGGGGGTTATGGCTACACCTTC.

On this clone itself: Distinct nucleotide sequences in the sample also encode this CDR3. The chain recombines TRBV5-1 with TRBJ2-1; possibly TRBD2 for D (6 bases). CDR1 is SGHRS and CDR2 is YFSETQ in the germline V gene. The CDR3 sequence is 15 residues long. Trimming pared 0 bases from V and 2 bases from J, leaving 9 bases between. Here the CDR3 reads CASSLELATYNEQFF. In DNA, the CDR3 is TGCGCCAGCAGCTTGGAACTAGCAACCTACAATGAGCAGTTCTTC.

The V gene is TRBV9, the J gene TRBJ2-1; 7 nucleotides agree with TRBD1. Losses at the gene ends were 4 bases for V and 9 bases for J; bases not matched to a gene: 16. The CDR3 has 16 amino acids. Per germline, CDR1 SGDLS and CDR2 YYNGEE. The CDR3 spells CASSPQTGSGYTEQFF. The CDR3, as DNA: TGTGCCAGCAGCCCTCAGACAGGGTCAGGTTATACTGAGCAGTTCTTC.

CDR3 bases: TGCGCCAGCAGCTCCGGACAGTCTCACTACGAGCAGTACTTC. Translation: CASSSGQSHYEQYF. This sequence joins TRBV5-1 and TRBJ2-7; possibly TRBD1 for D (6 bases). Germline-derived CDR1 and CDR2 are SGHRS and YFSETQ. The CDR3 has 14 residues. V lost 3 bases, J lost 3 bases, and 13 bases lay in between.

CDR3: CASSSQGDTMFGQFF. CDR3 DNA sequence: TGTGCCAGCAGCTCACAAGGGGACACCATGTTTGGGCAGTTCTTC. The rearrangement joins TRBV5-4 to TRBJ2-1; D is possibly TRBD1 (6 bases). V was shortened by 3 bases and J by 12 bases, with 22 bases between the two germline ends. Germline lookup yields CDR1 SGHNT and CDR2 YYREEE (reference sequence). The CDR3 extends over 15 amino acids. Supplemented by reference TRBV5-4 and TRBJ2-1, the full variable domain reads ETGVTQSPTHLIKTRGQQVTLRCSSQSGHNTVSWYQQALGQGPQFIFQYYREEENGRGNFPPRFSGLQFPNYSSELNVNALELDDSALYLCASSSQGDTMFGQFFGPGTRLTVL.

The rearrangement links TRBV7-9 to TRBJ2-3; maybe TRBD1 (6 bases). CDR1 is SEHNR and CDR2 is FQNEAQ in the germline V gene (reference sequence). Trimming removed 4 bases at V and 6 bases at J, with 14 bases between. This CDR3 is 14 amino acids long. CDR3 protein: CASSYGQPRDTQYF. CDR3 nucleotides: TGTGCCAGCAGCTATGGACAGCCGAGGGATACGCAGTATTTT.